The 13 T cell receptor beta chains given below trace back to one sample, sequenced in a study of response to subunit inactivated influenza vaccine. TCRdb recomputed calls from the RT-PCR reads with MiXCR, one row per CDR3 protein. The sample lists hundreds of thousands of distinct CDR3 sequences; approximately 14% were seen once. The source material was PBMCs from blood, sampled approximately 15 days before vaccination. The receptors shown here come from a man aged 50-60 years who received an inactivated influenza vaccine.

V is TRBV29-1 and J is TRBJ2-3; TRBD1 might be the D (6 bases). This CDR3 has 15 amino acids. Germline V CDR1 and CDR2: SQVTM, ANQGSEA. The V end was cut by 7 bases, the J end by 2 bases, with 19 bases between. The DNA for the CDR3 is TGCAGCGCCCGAGACAGGCTCTTGGACACAGATACGCAGTATTTT. Its protein product is CSARDRLLDTDTQYF.

This clonotype was seen more than once but under ten times. The CDR3 protein is CASKEQGRDGYTF. CDR3 nucleotides: TGTGCCAGCAAGGAACAGGGAAGGGACGGCTACACCTTC. J is TRBJ1-2 and V is TRBV9; possibly TRBD1 for D (6 bases). Germline V gene data show CDR1 as SGDLS and CDR2 as YYNGEE. V dropped 6 bases and J dropped 8 bases, with 17 bases sitting between them. The CDR3 runs to 13 residues.

The V call is TRBV7-6, the J call TRBJ2-7; D perhaps matches TRBD2 (5 bases). V shed 5 bases and J shed 5 bases, with 13 bases lying between them. The CDR3 is 13 amino acids. Germline V CDR1 and CDR2: SGHVS, FNYEAQ. The CDR3 DNA sequence: TGTGCCAGCAGCCCAGGACTTAAGGACGAGCAGTACTTC. Protein sequence: CASSPGLKDEQYF.

The J gene is TRBJ1-2, the V gene TRBV30; D may be TRBD1 (5 bases). Per the germline V gene, CDR1 is GTSNPN and CDR2 is SVGIG (reference sequence). The CDR3 runs to 14 residues. V shed 2 bases and J shed 6 bases, with 16 bases lying between them. Here the CDR3 reads CAWSWGGRADGYTF. The CDR3 region has the DNA TGTGCCTGGAGTTGGGGAGGCAGGGCGGATGGCTACACCTTC.

There are a few counts of this clonotype. The V and J genes are TRBV19 and TRBJ1-1, with 7 bases matching TRBD1. The junction had 15 bases not matched to a gene; V was cut back by 2 bases and J by 3 bases. The CDR3 covers 18 residues. Germline V gene data show CDR1 as LNHDA and CDR2 as SQIVND (reference sequence). The CDR3 DNA reads TGTGCCAGTAGTATATCGGCCCCTACCAGGGGGATATACACTGAAGCTTTCTTT. It yields the protein CASSISAPTRGIYTEAFF.

V is TRBV4-1 and J is TRBJ2-3; no firm D call. The germline CDR1 and CDR2 sequences are MGHRA and YSYEKL. The CDR3 totals 15 residues. The germline V and J ends were trimmed by 3 bases and 3 bases, with 13 bases remaining between them. The chain's CDR3 is CASSQISDATDTQYF. The DNA of the CDR3 is TGCGCCAGCAGCCAGATATCGGACGCGACAGATACGCAGTATTTT.

The V and J genes are TRBV12-3 or TRBV12-4 and TRBJ2-3; D uncertain. The CDR3 contains 11 residues. The V end was cut by 5 bases, the J end by 7 bases, with 7 bases between. This chain's CDR3 is CASSKAHTQYF. The CDR3 DNA reads TGTGCCAGCAGTAAGGCTCATACGCAGTATTTT.

On this clonotype: The junction does not match germline at one end; this may be a read error. This chain connects TRBV18 to TRBJ1-2, with 8 bases matching TRBD1. The CDR3 has 17 amino acids. Germline CDR1 reads KGHSH; CDR2 reads LQKENI. This CDR3 reads CVSSPSLTSGGDYGYTF. The CDR3 DNA sequence: TGTGTCAGCTCACCAAGTCTGACGTCAGGGGGCGACTATGGCTACACCTTC.

The sample holds a few counts of this clonotype. The chain joins TRBV20-1 to TRBJ2-1, with D unclear. From germline, CDR1 is DFQATT and CDR2 SNEGSKA (reference sequence). This CDR3 is 13 amino acids long. The V end was cut by 8 bases, the J end by 0 bases, with 11 bases between. Here the CDR3 reads CSLIHPSYNEQFF. DNA of the CDR3: TGCAGTCTAATCCACCCCTCCTACAATGAGCAGTTCTTC.

Here the CDR3 reads CASSDPGHGGNSPLHF. DNA of the CDR3: TGTGCCAGCAGTGACCCGGGACATGGAGGCAATTCACCCCTCCACTTT. The chain joins TRBV6-2 or TRBV6-3 to TRBJ1-6, with D perhaps matching TRBD1 (6 bases). In germline, CDR1 is MNHEY, CDR2 SVGEGT. The ends were cut back, 5 bases at V and 7 bases at J, with 18 bases in the middle. The CDR3 runs 16 residues.

The chain has TRBV9 and TRBJ1-2; D gene unclear. The CDR3 has 8 residues. CDR1 and CDR2 from the germline V gene are SGDLS and YYNGEE. Trimming shortened V by 10 bases and J by 8 bases, and 6 bases separated the two germline ends. The CDR3 coding sequence is TGTGCCCGAGGCGGCTACACCTTC. Translated, it gives CARGGYTF.

This clonotype was picked up many times. This chain links TRBV5-1 with TRBJ2-7; 12 nucleotides align to TRBD2. The germline V gene has CDR1 SGHRS and CDR2 YFSETQ. The CDR3 loop spans 15 amino acids. V lost 5 bases and J lost 0; bases outside the gene matches: 3. The DNA of the CDR3 is TGCGCCAGCAGGCCGACTAGCGGGGGCTCCTACGAGCAGTACTTC. This translates into CASRPTSGGSYEQYF.

The chain combines TRBV3-1 with TRBJ2-3, with D perhaps given as TRBD1 or TRBD2 (5 bases each). The CDR3 consists of 15 residues. CDR1 is LGHDT, CDR2 YNNKEL, per germline (reference sequence). Trimming cost V 0 bases and J 0 bases, with 7 bases left between them. CDR3 sequence reads: CASSQDRDSTDTQYF. The DNA for the CDR3 is TGTGCCAGCAGCCAAGACCGGGACAGCACAGATACGCAGTATTTT.